This T cell receptor (beta chain) was identified during a study of T-cell memory formation after mild COVID-19. Study-level background: Largely, TCR clusters stayed within a single donor. Overall study findings and caveats: Contracting clones, day 15 to 85, had balanced CD4/CD8, and later expanders favored CD4+. Cross-reactive memory appears to have joined, as suggested by some responding clones showing up in pre-infection memory.

This clonotype was seen at least ten times. The antigen remains undetermined. From the 5' RACE reads, TCRdb called clonotypes with MiXCR, one entry per CDR3 protein. The sample shows over 120,000 distinct CDR3 sequences, approximately 25% of them seen only once. CDR3 length: 16 amino acids. The germline CDR1 and CDR2 sequences are MNHEY and SVGAGI. V lost 0 bases and J lost 5, with 17 bases in between. The receptor's source is an adult woman who had mild COVID-19 (a few samples of this study predate the infection). Cell type and time point are not known. The genes are TRBV6-5 and TRBJ2-7, with D unclear. The specimen sequenced was PBMCs or a T cell subset sorted from them (not recorded which). The CDR3 reads CASSYSGIHTPNEQYF. The CDR3 nucleotides are TGTGCCAGCAGTTACTCGGGCATCCATACGCCCAACGAGCAGTACTTC.